The following is a T cell receptor (beta chain) sequence with its context. The data derive from a study of blood T cells in healthy people across ages. It was with a sample-barcoded 5' primer and a J-beta primer mix that a second PCR of roughly 7 to 12 cycles was run. TCRdb reprocessed the 5' RACE reads with MiXCR, giving one entry per CDR3 protein. The table records around 1,000,000 distinct CDR3 sequences, under 40% of them present only once. The germline V gene has CDR1 MNHEY and CDR2 SMNVEV (reference sequence). This CDR3 has 15 residues. V trimming: 3 bases; J trimming: 12 bases; junction bases outside the gene matches: 13.

The source is a man aged 18 to 29 in good health. Sample: blood. V usage is TRBV27 and J usage is TRBJ2-5; TRBD1 matches 10 bases. CDR3 sequence reads: CASSFPGTGAPIKYF. The CDR3 nucleotides read TGTGCCAGCAGTTTCCCCGGGACAGGGGCCCCTATAAAGTACTTC.